This section outlines one TCR beta chain sequence together with its context. Its antigen is unknown. This sample also contains other DNA sequences that code for the same CDR3. The CDR3 covers 14 residues. J lost 0 bases, V lost 4 bases, and 4 bases had no gene match. The V gene's germline CDR1 is SGHNT and CDR2 YYREEE (reference sequence). Described time point: peripheral blood 6 weeks after treatment start. Urothelial carcinoma in patients was locally advanced or metastatic. The sample belongs to a study of PD-L1 blockade in urothelial cancer. Study context: Investigators checked blood 3 weeks (second dose) and 6 weeks after treatment start. Study findings and constraints: Those with durable benefit had larger increases in tumor-associated blood clones at 3 weeks. Lower pretreatment blood TCR clonality, under the median, predicted better survival, researchers reported.

Here immunoSEQ multiplex PCR was the method, and the copy in TCRdb shows in-frame clones only, minus some. Among about 130,000 clones listed, 86% were seen once. The sequencing used PBMCs, collected around atezolizumab (anti-PD-L1) treatment. This receptor was identified in a man aged 50-60 years with urothelial cancer. V is TRBV5-4 and J is TRBJ2-7; 7 positions agree with TRBD1. The CDR3 DNA reads as TGTGCCAGCAGCCCCCGGGACAGCTCCTACGAGCAGTACTTC. As protein: CASSPRDSSYEQYF.